This record concerns one TCR beta chain sequence. V shed 3 bases and J shed 4 bases, with 4 bases lying between them. From germline, CDR1 is MGHRA and CDR2 YSYEKL. The CDR3 spans 11 residues. This entry is derived from a study of T-cell reconstitution after alpha-beta-depleted transplantation in children. Unique molecular identifiers tagged the TCRbeta library. TCRdb called the PCR reads again in MiXCR, with one record for every CDR3 protein. The profile covers 5,500 to 7,000 distinct CDR3 sequences, with about 10% appearing a single time and 20% to 25% taken by the ten largest. The V call is TRBV4-1, the J call TRBJ2-7; D is unresolved. The specimen was PBMCs, mostly from graft donor cells, collected 180 days after TCRalphabeta/CD19-depleted stem cell transplant. The clonotype comes from a child in the first two years of life who had a stem cell transplant for acute myeloid leukemia, so the T cells may come from the graft donor. For the CDR3, the DNA is TGCGCCAGCAGCCAGGCATACGAGCAGTACTTC. Translated, it gives CASSQAYEQYF.